The 28 T cell receptor beta chains in this list originate from one sample, sequenced in a study of blood T cell repertoires in COVID-19. Clones were sequenced by immunoSEQ multiplex PCR, and TCRdb holds only the in-frame ones, with some missing. The sample contains about 370,000 clones, 85% to 90% of which appear only once. The sequenced sample consisted of PBMCs or T cells enriched from blood (not recorded which). Receptor source: a man aged 18 to 29 who had recovered from COVID-19.

The chain recombines TRBV30 with TRBJ2-7; 10 positions match TRBD1. Losses at the gene ends were 0 bases for V and 3 bases for J; bases not matched to a gene: 8. Germline V gene lookup returns CDR1 GTSNPN and CDR2 SVGIG (reference sequence). CDR3 size: 16 residues. The CDR3 protein is CAWSVPFGQGVYEQYF. DNA of the CDR3: TGTGCCTGGAGTGTACCCTTCGGACAGGGGGTCTACGAGCAGTACTTC.

The rearrangement uses TRBV5-1 and TRBJ1-1; 7 bases map to TRBD1. V dropped 2 bases and J dropped 8; count of bases not matched to a gene: 6. The CDR3 is 13 amino acids. CDR1 SGHRS and CDR2 YFSETQ come from the germline V gene. The chain's CDR3 is CASSFLAQGEAFF. The CDR3 coding sequence is TGCGCCAGCAGCTTTCTGGCACAGGGGGAAGCTTTCTTT.

The CDR3 DNA reads TGTGCCAGCGTTGCGGCGGAACTCACAGATACGCAGTATTTT. It yields the protein CASVAAELTDTQYF. This sequence joins TRBV2 and TRBJ2-3; unclear D gene. V dropped 8 bases and J dropped 2 bases, with 14 bases sitting between them. CDR3 length: 14 amino acids. Germline assignment: CDR1 SNHLY and CDR2 FYNNEI.

This chain uses TRBV14 with TRBJ1-2; D uncertain. The CDR3 totals 13 residues. CDR1 SGHDN and CDR2 FVKESK come from the germline V gene. V lost 1 base and J lost 7, with 10 bases in between. CDR3 sequence reads: CASSQVEVSGYTF. The CDR3 DNA is TGTGCCAGCAGCCAAGTGGAGGTATCTGGCTACACCTTC.

This sequence joins TRBV4-2 and TRBJ2-1; 7 bases line up with TRBD1. The CDR3 contains 16 residues. Germline V gene lookup returns CDR1 LGHNA and CDR2 YNFKEQ. Trimming took 5 bases from V and 5 from J; bases not matched to a gene: 12. CDR3 amino acids: CASSGRQGRPHNEQFF. As DNA, the CDR3 is TGTGCCAGCAGCGGACGACAGGGCAGACCTCACAATGAGCAGTTCTTC.

The chain couples TRBV29-1 to TRBJ2-1, with TRBD2 matching 14 bases. The V gene end was trimmed by 4 bases and the J gene end by 7 bases; junction bases not matched to a gene: 12. The CDR3 is 17 residues long. Germline CDR1 SQVTM, CDR2 ANQGSEA. The CDR3 sequence is CSVGIYPGTSGSNEQFF. CDR3 sequence (DNA): TGCAGCGTTGGAATTTATCCCGGGACTAGCGGGAGTAATGAGCAGTTCTTC.

This clone has a handful of counts. The genes are TRBV11-3 and TRBJ2-7, with D maybe TRBD2 (6 bases). This CDR3 spans 14 amino acids. The germline V gene has CDR1 SGHNT and CDR2 YENEEA. The V and J ends lost 5 bases and 2 bases respectively, with 13 bases between them. CDR3 protein: CASSPTRGTYEQYF. The CDR3 DNA reads TGTGCCAGCAGCCCGACCCGGGGGACCTACGAGCAGTACTTC. The variable domain in full, with the rest retrieved from reference TRBV11-3 and TRBJ2-7, is EAGVVQSPRYKIIEKKQPVAFWCNPISGHNTLYWYLQNLGQGPELLIRYENEEAVDDSQLPKDRFSAERLKGVDSTLKIQPAELGDSAVYLCASSPTRGTYEQYFGPGTRLTVT.

This chain uses TRBV2 with TRBJ2-4; 11 nucleotides align to TRBD2. Germline lookup yields CDR1 SNHLY and CDR2 FYNNEI. V dropped 10 bases and J dropped 7; count of bases not matched to a gene: 6. This CDR3 is built from 13 residues. The CDR3 reads CATSSGGRNIQYF. The CDR3 DNA is TGTGCCACCTCTAGCGGGGGGAGGAACATTCAGTACTTC.

The V gene is TRBV28, the J gene TRBJ1-1, with a tentative D call TRBD1 (6 bases). The CDR3 covers 15 residues. The V gene's germline CDR1 is MDHEN and CDR2 SYDVKM. Trimming took 6 bases from V and 3 from J, leaving 17 bases between them. Here the CDR3 DNA reads TGTGCCAGCAGACTCCCCAACAGGGTCGACACTGAAGCTTTCTTT. Protein sequence: CASRLPNRVDTEAFF.

V and J are TRBV28 and TRBJ1-1; the D gene is possibly TRBD1 (6 bases). V was cut by 6 bases and J by 5 bases, with 16 bases left in between. The CDR3 covers 14 residues. CDR1 and CDR2 from the germline V gene are MDHEN and SYDVKM. CDR3 coding DNA: TGTGCCAGCAGAACCCCAGGGGATGCAACTGAAGCTTTCTTT. Amino acids: CASRTPGDATEAFF.

The chain links TRBV2 to TRBJ2-5; D is undetermined. The length of the CDR3 is 12 residues. Trimming left V 4 bases short and J 4 bases short, with 7 bases between. In germline, CDR1 is SNHLY, CDR2 FYNNEI. CDR3 residues: CASSVPGETQYF. CDR3 nucleotides: TGTGCCAGCAGTGTTCCGGGAGAGACCCAGTACTTC.

The chain recombines TRBV5-1 with TRBJ2-1; TRBD1 matches 12 bases. This CDR3 has 16 residues. The germline CDR1 and CDR2 sequences are SGHRS and YFSETQ. V trimming: 4 bases; J trimming: 4 bases; junction bases outside the gene matches: 6. The CDR3 loop reads CASSGGTGGLYNEQFF. For the CDR3, the DNA is TGCGCCAGCAGCGGCGGGACAGGGGGCTTGTACAATGAGCAGTTCTTC.

As DNA, the CDR3 is TGTGCCAGCTCAAGACAGGCCTCTGGAAACACCATATATTTT. This gives the protein CASSRQASGNTIYF. The chain couples TRBV2 to TRBJ1-3, with D possibly being TRBD1 (6 bases). The CDR3 length is 14 residues. Germline lookup yields CDR1 SNHLY and CDR2 FYNNEI. V was clipped by 8 bases and J by 0 bases, with 11 bases between them.

The chain joins TRBV28 to TRBJ2-7, with 8 bases aligning to TRBD1. Germline V CDR1 and CDR2: MDHEN, SYDVKM. The J segment lost 3 bases and the V segment lost 6 bases, leaving 16 bases of the junction unmatched. The CDR3 runs 17 residues. Here the CDR3 reads CASRPGTGLHTYYEQYF. The CDR3, as DNA: TGTGCCAGCAGACCCGGGACAGGTCTGCACACTTACTACGAGCAGTACTTC. Filled out from reference TRBV28 and TRBJ2-7, the complete variable domain reads DVKVTQSSRYLVKRTGEKVFLECVQDMDHENMFWYRQDPGLGLRLIYFSYDVKMKEKGDIPEGYSVSREKKERFSLILESASTNQTSMYLCASRPGTGLHTYYEQYFGPGTRLTVT.

A word on this clone: Other DNA variants within this sample encode the same CDR3. V and J are TRBV28 and TRBJ1-1; 9 bases match TRBD1. The junction had 5 bases not matched to a gene; V was cut back by 6 bases and J by 3 bases. Germline assignment: CDR1 MDHEN and CDR2 SYDVKM. CDR3 length: 14 residues. The CDR3 DNA reads TGTGCCAGCAGCTCGGGACAGGGAGACACTGAAGCTTTCTTT. It codes for CASSSGQGDTEAFF.

V gene TRBV9 combines with J gene TRBJ2-5, with TRBD2 matching 10 bases. Germline CDR1 SGDLS, CDR2 YYNGEE. Trimming removed 0 bases from V and 2 bases from J; junction bases left unmatched: 1. The CDR3 is made up of 15 amino acids. This CDR3 is CASSVGTSGQETQYF. The CDR3 coding sequence is TGTGCCAGCAGCGTAGGGACTAGCGGTCAAGAGACCCAGTACTTC.

The CDR3 protein is CASRGGGSQPQHF. Here the CDR3 DNA reads TGTGCCAGTAGGGGAGGAGGGTCCCAGCCCCAGCATTTT. The chain recombines TRBV19 with TRBJ1-5; D unclear. The CDR3 length is 13 residues. V was clipped by 6 bases and J by 7 bases, with 13 bases between them. In germline, CDR1 is LNHDA, CDR2 SQIVND (reference sequence). Variable domain in full (rest from reference TRBV19 and TRBJ1-5): DGGITQSPKYLFRKEGQNVTLSCEQNLNHDAMYWYRQDPGQGLRLIYYSQIVNDFQKGDIAEGYSVSREKKESFPLTVTSAQKNPTAFYLCASRGGGSQPQHFGDGTRLSIL.

In DNA form, the CDR3 reads TGTGCCAGCGACCGGGCCAGGGTGACCTACAATGAGCAGTTCTTC. Amino acid sequence: CASDRARVTYNEQFF. This chain links TRBV28 with TRBJ2-1, with D possibly matching TRBD1 (5 bases). The CDR3 has 15 residues. The V and J ends lost 8 bases and 2 bases respectively, with 16 bases between them. Germline CDR1 reads MDHEN; CDR2 reads SYDVKM.

This clone was observed a few times. The chain links TRBV7-9 to TRBJ1-5; 9 nucleotides match TRBD1. CDR1 and CDR2 (germline): SEHNR, FQNEAQ (reference sequence). The CDR3 is 15 amino acids. J was trimmed by 1 base and V by 5 bases; bases with no gene match: 3. The CDR3 here is CASSPGTGSNQPQHF. CDR3 in DNA: TGTGCCAGCAGCCCCGGGACAGGGAGCAATCAGCCCCAGCATTTT.

The chain joins TRBV18 to TRBJ2-7; 11 bases match TRBD1. The trim removed 5 bases at V and 4 bases at J, leaving 4 bases unmatched. Germline CDR1 and CDR2: KGHSH and LQKENI. This CDR3 contains 14 residues. The CDR3 DNA follows: TGTGCCAGCTCAGGGGACAGGGGGTTATACGAGCAGTACTTC. Its protein is CASSGDRGLYEQYF.

The chain carries TRBV5-8 and TRBJ2-5, with a tentative D call TRBD2 (6 bases). Trimming removed 7 bases at V and 1 base at J, with 14 bases between. Germline values: CDR1 SGHTS, CDR2 YDEGEE. The CDR3 sequence is 14 residues long. The CDR3 sequence is CASALNGGQETQYF. The CDR3 coding sequence is TGTGCCAGCGCACTCAACGGGGGCCAAGAGACCCAGTACTTC.

This chain joins TRBV5-1 and TRBJ2-2; D is unclear. CDR3 length equals 17 residues. The V and J ends lost 0 bases and 2 bases respectively, with 14 bases between them. Germline-derived CDR1 and CDR2 are SGHRS and YFSETQ. The CDR3 spells CASSLVLWQKNTGELFF. The CDR3 DNA reads as TGCGCCAGCAGCTTGGTCTTGTGGCAGAAAAACACCGGGGAGCTGTTTTTT.

This clone was seen more than once but under ten times. The rearrangement joins TRBV5-4 to TRBJ2-1; 8 positions agree with TRBD2. The CDR3 is made up of 17 amino acids. Losses at the gene ends were 2 bases for V and 0 bases for J; bases not matched to a gene: 7. CDR1 and CDR2 (germline): SGHNT, YYREEE (reference sequence). CDR3 protein: CASSFGGGGSSYNEQFF. CDR3 nucleotides: TGTGCCAGCAGCTTTGGTGGCGGGGGGAGCTCCTACAATGAGCAGTTCTTC.

This clone was observed a few times. The rearrangement links TRBV6-2 or TRBV6-3 to TRBJ2-1; 9 bases line up with TRBD1. The CDR3 extends over 16 amino acids. The junction had 16 bases not matched to a gene; V was cut back by 6 bases and J by 10 bases. The germline V gene encodes CDR1 MNHEY and CDR2 SVGEGT. The CDR3 sequence is CASSPIPGQGSSEQFF. The CDR3 DNA reads TGTGCCAGCAGCCCCATACCGGGACAGGGCTCGTCCGAGCAGTTCTTC.

The chain has TRBV28 and TRBJ1-1, with D possibly TRBD1 on 5 matching bases. The germline CDR1 and CDR2 sequences are MDHEN and SYDVKM. Trimming took off 5 bases at V and 4 bases at J, with 14 bases between the two ends. This CDR3 is built from 14 residues. This CDR3 reads CASSGPGQGTEAFF. CDR3 DNA: TGTGCCAGCAGTGGTCCAGGGCAGGGCACTGAAGCTTTCTTT.

The chain links TRBV7-2 to TRBJ2-5; D unclear. Germline CDR1 SGHTA, CDR2 FQGNSA. V lost 4 bases and J 4 bases, leaving 7 bases between the germline ends. The CDR3 is made up of 12 amino acids. The CDR3 DNA follows: TGTGCCAGCAGCTCCACTCGAGAGACCCAGTACTTC. It translates to CASSSTRETQYF.

The chain joins TRBV4-3 to TRBJ2-7; 12 bases fit TRBD2. The CDR3 contains 16 residues. CDR1 is LGHNA, CDR2 YSLEER, per germline. J gave up 5 bases and V 2 bases, and 7 bases lay outside the gene matches. CDR3 DNA: TGCGCCAGCAGCCAACAGACTAGCGGGAGTGGGAACGAGCAGTACTTC. This encodes CASSQQTSGSGNEQYF.

This chain joins TRBV5-8 and TRBJ1-5; weak D call: TRBD1 (5 bases). The V gene lost 2 bases and the J gene lost 0 bases, with 9 bases spanning the gap. The CDR3 is 15 residues long. Germline V lookup: CDR1 SGHTS, CDR2 YDEGEE. The CDR3 here is CASSFLGVSNQPQHF. The CDR3 nucleotides read TGTGCCAGCAGCTTTCTAGGGGTTAGCAATCAGCCCCAGCATTTT.